Reported below is one T cell receptor beta chain. Germline V gives CDR1 LGHNA, CDR2 YNFKEQ. This CDR3 is 16 amino acids long. Unmatched junction bases numbered 0, after V lost 1 base and J lost 0 bases. The data originate from a study of control samples from healthy donors and cancer patients. Assay: immunoSEQ multiplex PCR; the TCRdb copy retains only in-frame clones and omits some. This table holds about 120,000 clones, 88% found once. The clonotype was recovered from a man in his forties in good health. The rearrangement joins TRBV4-2 to TRBJ2-6; 7 nucleotides match TRBD1. Sample: blood. The CDR3 nucleotides are TGTGCCAGCAGCCAAGGACAGGGCTCTGGGGCCAACGTCCTGACTTTC. Its translation: CASSQGQGSGANVLTF.